This entry lists 15 T cell receptor beta chains sequenced from one sample in a study of T-cell memory formation after mild COVID-19. TCRdb processed the 5' RACE reads anew with MiXCR; each CDR3 protein has one entry. The sample comprises 250,000 to 350,000 distinct CDR3 sequences, roughly 19% of which are singletons, and 21% rests with the top ten. The sample taken for sequencing was PBMCs or a T cell subset sorted from them (not recorded which). Receptor source: a man aged 18 to 30 who had mild COVID-19 (a few samples of this study predate the infection). Cell type and time point are not known.

This chain joins TRBV12-3 or TRBV12-4 and TRBJ2-3; maybe TRBD1 (5 bases). The CDR3 has 13 residues. Deletions cut 4 bases from V and 9 bases from J, with 14 bases between. The CDR3 nucleotides read TGTGCCAGCAGTTCCAGGGATGTTTGGACGCAGTATTTT. Translation: CASSSRDVWTQYF.

V gene TRBV6-1 combines with J gene TRBJ1-1; 8 nucleotides line up with TRBD1. The CDR3 length is 12 residues. V shed 7 bases and J 3 bases; nucleotides not matched to a gene: 1. Germline V gene lookup returns CDR1 MNHNS and CDR2 SASEGT. The CDR3 coding sequence is TGTGCCAGCAACAGGGGGGACACTGAAGCTTTCTTT. This sequence encodes CASNRGDTEAFF.

This clonotype was seen at least ten times. The chain uses TRBV20-1 and TRBJ2-3; 11 bases agree with TRBD2. V shed 3 bases and J 7 bases; nucleotides not matched to a gene: 3. Per germline, CDR1 DFQATT and CDR2 SNEGSKA (reference sequence). This CDR3 is 13 amino acids long. The CDR3 protein is CSASSGGVYTQYF. Written as DNA, the CDR3 is TGCAGTGCTAGTAGCGGGGGGGTATATACGCAGTATTTT.

V and J are TRBV6-5 and TRBJ1-5, with unresolved D. The CDR3 spans 15 residues. Germline CDR1 is MNHEY and CDR2 is SVGAGI. Trimming left V 2 bases short and J 1 base short, with 9 bases between. For the CDR3, the DNA is TGTGCCAGCAGTTACAAGGGTGGGAGCAATCAGCCCCAGCATTTT. As protein: CASSYKGGSNQPQHF.

The CDR3 region has the DNA TGCGCCAGCAGCTCGGACAGGATCTACAATGAGCAGTTCTTC. This sequence encodes CASSSDRIYNEQFF. The chain recombines TRBV5-1 with TRBJ2-1; 7 positions match TRBD1. The CDR3 is 14 residues long. Germline V lookup: CDR1 SGHRS, CDR2 YFSETQ. The ends lost 3 bases at V and 3 bases at J; junction bases unmatched: 3.

This clonotype was counted a few times. This rearrangement joins TRBV7-2 to TRBJ1-2, with 8 bases lining up with TRBD1. This CDR3 has 14 amino acids. V lost 3 bases, J lost 7 bases, and 7 bases stayed unmatched. CDR1 and CDR2 (germline): SGHTA, FQGNSA. CDR3 sequence reads: CASSLQGARGGYTF. CDR3 DNA: TGTGCCAGCAGCTTGCAGGGGGCACGAGGTGGCTACACCTTC.

This clonotype came up a few times. This chain uses TRBV7-2 with TRBJ1-2; no clear D. V was trimmed by 1 base and J by 1 base, leaving 7 bases between them. Germline-derived CDR1 and CDR2 are SGHTA and FQGNSA. This CDR3 contains 14 residues. CDR3 loop: CASSLVSSNYGYTF. In nucleotides, the CDR3 is TGTGCCAGCAGCTTAGTTAGCAGTAACTATGGCTACACCTTC. Complete variable domain (other parts from reference TRBV7-2 and TRBJ1-2): GAGVSQSPSNKVTEKGKDVELRCDPISGHTALYWYRQSLGQGLEFLIYFQGNSAPDKSGLPSDRFSAERTGGSVSTLTIQRTQQEDSAVYLCASSLVSSNYGYTFGSGTRLTVV.

J is TRBJ1-3 and V is TRBV6-1, with a possible D match to TRBD1 (5 bases). The CDR3 is 16 amino acids. Per germline, CDR1 MNHNS and CDR2 SASEGT. V was clipped by 8 bases and J by 3 bases, with 20 bases between them. In DNA form, the CDR3 reads TGTGCCAGCGGGGACCACCCGGGGACCGGTGGAAACACCATATATTTT. Its translation: CASGDHPGTGGNTIYF.

This clonotype was seen many times. The chain couples TRBV12-3 or TRBV12-4 to TRBJ2-5; 8 bases are shared with TRBD1. Losses at the gene ends were 5 bases for V and 4 bases for J; bases not matched to a gene: 6. CDR3 length equals 14 residues. This CDR3 reads CASSGQGMGETQYF. Written as DNA, the CDR3 is TGTGCCAGCAGTGGACAGGGAATGGGAGAGACCCAGTACTTC.

This clonotype has a handful of counts. The chain couples TRBV29-1 to TRBJ2-7; D possibly corresponds to TRBD2 (5 bases). V gave up 3 bases and J gave up 3 bases, with 9 bases separating them. The CDR3 is made up of 12 amino acids. Germline-derived CDR1 and CDR2 are SQVTM and ANQGSEA. The CDR3: CSVELRDYEQYF. The CDR3 nucleotides read TGCAGCGTTGAGCTTCGGGACTACGAGCAGTACTTC.

The chain has TRBV4-2 and TRBJ2-7; the D gene is possibly TRBD1 (5 bases). The CDR3 has 14 residues. Trimming left V 1 base short and J 2 bases short, with 9 bases between. Germline assignment: CDR1 LGHNA and CDR2 YNFKEQ. The CDR3 sequence is CASSQGGSTYEQYF. The CDR3 DNA reads as TGTGCCAGCAGCCAAGGGGGCAGTACCTACGAGCAGTACTTC.

This chain connects TRBV9 to TRBJ2-2, with TRBD2 matching 8 bases. V was clipped by 3 bases and J by 1 base; unmatched bases: 2. CDR3 size: 15 residues. Germline assignment: CDR1 SGDLS and CDR2 YYNGEE. The DNA of the CDR3 is TGTGCCAGCAGCGCCCGGGGGGGGAACACCGGGGAGCTGTTTTTT. Amino acids: CASSARGGNTGELFF. Full variable domain (remainder filled in from reference TRBV9 and TRBJ2-2): DSGVTQTPKHLITATGQRVTLRCSPRSGDLSVYWYQQSLDQGLQFLIQYYNGEERAKGNILERFSAQQFPDLHSELNLSSLELGDSALYFCASSARGGNTGELFFGEGSRLTVL.

CDR3 nucleotide sequence: TGCGCCAGCAGCCAAGATGGGTGGAACACCGGGGAGCTGTTTTTT. It yields the protein CASSQDGWNTGELFF. V is TRBV4-3 and J is TRBJ2-2; D remains unclear. Germline loops: CDR1 LGHNA, CDR2 YSLEER. The CDR3 sequence is 15 residues long. Trimming stripped 0 bases from V and 1 base from J, with 6 bases between.

J is TRBJ2-5 and V is TRBV4-1; D not resolved. Trimming took 1 base from V and 5 from J, leaving 11 bases between them. This CDR3 is 14 amino acids long. Germline values: CDR1 MGHRA, CDR2 YSYEKL. CDR3 sequence: CASSQGGPLETQYF. The CDR3 nucleotides are TGCGCCAGCAGCCAAGGAGGACCTCTCGAGACCCAGTACTTC.

The V and J genes are TRBV7-3 and TRBJ2-5; no clear D gene. Germline V gene sequence: CDR1 SGHTA, CDR2 FQGTGA. Trimming removed 5 bases from V and 7 bases from J, with 14 bases in between. The CDR3 covers 13 residues. CDR3 coding DNA: TGTGCCAGCAGCCCTGACCCCGCAGGGACCCAGTACTTC. Its protein is CASSPDPAGTQYF.